This section outlines one TCR beta chain sequence together with its context. With 0 bases clipped from V and 13 bases from J, the junction kept 11 bases outside the gene matches. This CDR3 is 16 amino acids long. The germline gives CDR1 LNHNV, CDR2 YYDKDF (reference sequence). The data derive from a study of technical replicates of blood from several donors. The table came from immunoSEQ multiplex PCR; TCRdb's copy has only in-frame clones and leaves some out. This sample has about 95,000 clones, with 90% to 95% found just once. Material: T cells isolated from PBMCs. The chain joins TRBV15 to TRBJ2-1, with 11 bases identical to TRBD2. The sequence derives from a human donor in good health. The CDR3 sequence: CATSRDIAGGPKEQFF. In DNA, the CDR3 is TGTGCCACCAGCAGAGATATAGCGGGAGGGCCTAAAGAACAGTTCTTC. Combining the CDR3 with reference TRBV15 and TRBJ2-1 gives the whole variable domain DAMVIQNPRYQVTQFGKPVTLSCSQTLNHNVMYWYQQKSSQAPKLLFHYYDKDFNNEADTPDNFQSRRPNTSFCFLDIRSPGLGDTAMYLCATSRDIAGGPKEQFFGPGTRLTVL.